The 26 T cell receptor beta chains given below trace back to one sample, sequenced in a study of T cells in Graves' hyperthyroidism and ophthalmopathy. RNA transcripts provided the source from which TCR beta CDR3 regions were amplified. When the TCR CDR3 underwent first-round RT-PCR, the HTBI primer set was used. Using its own MiXCR run on the multiplex PCR reads, TCRdb lists one record per CDR3 protein. The sample shows approximately 600,000 distinct CDR3 sequences, over 12% of them seen only once. The material sequenced was blood. The receptors here all came from a woman aged 18-29 years with Graves' ophthalmopathy.

This clonotype occurred many times. This chain uses TRBV2 with TRBJ1-2, with 7 positions matching TRBD1. The CDR3 length is 13 residues. The V and J ends lost 6 bases and 8 bases, in that order; junction bases with no gene match: 9. Germline CDR1 reads SNHLY; CDR2 reads FYNNEI. The CDR3 region has the DNA TGTGCCAGCAGCGGAAACAGGGGAGGGGGCTACACCTTC. This translates into CASSGNRGGGYTF. Filled out from reference TRBV2 and TRBJ1-2, the complete variable domain reads EPEVTQTPSHQVTQMGQEVILRCVPISNHLYFYWYRQILGQKVEFLVSFYNNEISEKSEIFDDQFSVERPDGSNFTLKIRSTKLEDSAMYFCASSGNRGGGYTFGSGTRLTVV.

This clonotype was picked up many times. V is TRBV30 and J is TRBJ1-1; D call uncertain. This CDR3 region has 12 residues. Trimming removed 3 bases at V and 1 base at J, with 6 bases between. In germline, CDR1 is GTSNPN, CDR2 SVGIG (reference sequence). The DNA of the CDR3 is TGTGCCTGGAGGTCTCAGAACACTGAAGCTTTCTTT. Protein product: CAWRSQNTEAFF.

This clonotype was seen a few times. The V and J genes are TRBV6-1 and TRBJ2-2, with 7 bases matching TRBD2. Germline CDR1 reads MNHNS; CDR2 reads SASEGT. V lost 8 bases and J lost 5; bases outside the gene matches: 11. The CDR3 length is 15 residues. CDR3 DNA: TGTGCCAGCCAGCAGGGAGGGGCGGGAACCGGGGAGCTGTTTTTT. Encoded protein: CASQQGGAGTGELFF.

This chain links TRBV3-1 with TRBJ2-3; perhaps TRBD2 as D (7 bases). CDR3 length: 16 residues. Trimming took off 1 base at V and 0 bases at J, with 11 bases between the two ends. Germline V lookup: CDR1 LGHDT, CDR2 YNNKEL (reference sequence). Here the CDR3 DNA reads TGTGCCAGCAGCCAAGGGTGGGGGGGCAGCACAGATACGCAGTATTTT. Amino acid sequence: CASSQGWGGSTDTQYF.

This clonotype was seen ten or more times. The chain couples TRBV4-3 to TRBJ1-1, with D possibly TRBD1 on 6 matching bases. The CDR3 covers 15 residues. Trimming shortened V by 0 bases and J by 7 bases, and 15 bases separated the two germline ends. Germline V CDR1 and CDR2: LGHNA, YSLEER. The CDR3 DNA reads TGCGCCAGCAGCCAAGATCATGACAGGTTAAATGAAGCTTTCTTT. It translates to CASSQDHDRLNEAFF.

In its sample, this clonotype was seen many times. The chain combines TRBV11-2 with TRBJ2-1; TRBD1 aligns across 7 bases. The junction had 3 bases not matched to a gene; V was cut back by 0 bases and J by 7 bases. The CDR3 runs 14 residues. The V gene's germline CDR1 is SGHAT and CDR2 FQNNGV. In DNA form, the CDR3 reads TGTGCCAGCAGCTTAGACAGGGGGTCGAATGAGCAGTTCTTC. Its translation is CASSLDRGSNEQFF.

This clonotype occurred a few times. This chain joins TRBV4-1 and TRBJ1-1; no clear D gene. The CDR3 extends over 12 amino acids. Germline CDR1 and CDR2: MGHRA and YSYEKL. Trimming pared 3 bases from V and 4 bases from J, leaving 6 bases between. The CDR3 spells CASSQGSTEAFF. The CDR3 bases are TGCGCCAGCAGCCAGGGCAGCACTGAAGCTTTCTTT.

There are a few counts of this clonotype. This chain uses TRBV20-1 with TRBJ1-5, with 8 bases matching TRBD1. The CDR3 runs 15 residues. V was clipped by 4 bases and J by 7 bases; unmatched bases: 12. In germline, CDR1 is DFQATT, CDR2 SNEGSKA (reference sequence). CDR3 sequence: CSAKPWTGIVQPQHF. CDR3 in DNA: TGCAGTGCTAAGCCCTGGACAGGGATCGTCCAGCCCCAGCATTTT.

This clonotype was detected many times. V and J are TRBV7-2 and TRBJ1-5; D is undetermined. Looked up from germline, CDR1 is SGHTA and CDR2 is FQGNSA. CDR3 length equals 14 residues. V was trimmed by 4 bases and J by 1 base, leaving 8 bases between them. The CDR3 sequence is CASSSSMSNQPQHF. The CDR3 coding sequence is TGTGCCAGCAGCTCCTCCATGAGCAATCAGCCCCAGCATTTT.

This clonotype was observed at least ten times. The V call is TRBV20-1, the J call TRBJ2-7; the match to TRBD2 covers 11 bases. This CDR3 is built from 14 residues. The V gene's germline CDR1 is DFQATT and CDR2 SNEGSKA (reference sequence). Trimming took 4 bases from V and 3 from J; bases not matched to a gene: 5. The CDR3 protein is CSATLAGVGYEQYF. The CDR3 DNA follows: TGCAGTGCTACACTAGCGGGAGTTGGCTACGAGCAGTACTTC.

In this sample, this clonotype turned up a few times. This sequence joins TRBV4-1 and TRBJ1-5; maybe TRBD1 (6 bases). V was pared by 3 bases and J by 1 base, with 10 bases between. Germline-derived CDR1 and CDR2 are MGHRA and YSYEKL. The CDR3 is 15 amino acids. CDR3: CASSQGGASNQPQHF. DNA of the CDR3: TGCGCCAGCAGCCAGGGGGGGGCAAGCAATCAGCCCCAGCATTTT.

This clonotype occurred many times. J is TRBJ2-1 and V is TRBV20-1, with 10 bases matching TRBD2. The germline V gene encodes CDR1 DFQATT and CDR2 SNEGSKA (reference sequence). The J segment lost 8 bases and the V segment lost 2 bases, leaving 9 bases of the junction unmatched. The CDR3 has 15 amino acids. This chain's CDR3 is CSARRRSGRAYEQFF. For the CDR3, the DNA is TGCAGTGCTAGAAGGAGGAGCGGGAGGGCCTATGAGCAGTTCTTC.

This clonotype was found many times. The genes are TRBV6-2 or TRBV6-3 and TRBJ1-5, with D tentatively TRBD1 (6 bases). Looked up from germline, CDR1 is MNHEY and CDR2 is SVGEGT. The CDR3 runs to 15 residues. With 6 bases removed from V and 4 bases from J, the gap between germline ends came to 16 bases. CDR3 sequence (DNA): TGTGCCAGCAGACCCACAGGGATGGGTAATCAGCCCCAGCATTTT. Translated, it gives CASRPTGMGNQPQHF.

This clonotype was seen at least ten times. The V gene is TRBV2, the J gene TRBJ2-7; no definite D call. Germline V gene data show CDR1 as SNHLY and CDR2 as FYNNEI. The germline V and J ends were trimmed by 8 bases and 3 bases, with 20 bases remaining between them. The CDR3 contains 15 residues. For the CDR3, the DNA is TGTGCCAGCTTGGGCAGCCGGGTCATAAACTACGAGCAGTACTTC. As protein: CASLGSRVINYEQYF.

A word on this clonotype: This could be a read error, since a much larger clone is one nucleotide away. The chain joins TRBV7-2 to TRBJ2-1; 10 positions match TRBD2. This CDR3 is 14 amino acids long. CDR1 is SGHTA, CDR2 FQGNSA, per germline. V lost 5 bases to trimming and J lost 4 bases; unmatched junction nucleotides: 2. The CDR3 coding sequence is TGTGCCAGCAGCGCAGCGGGGGGGTACAATGAGCAGTTCTTC. Protein product: CASSAAGGYNEQFF.

This clonotype was counted a few times. The V gene is TRBV19, the J gene TRBJ2-7; 7 bases map to TRBD2. The V gene's germline CDR1 is LNHDA and CDR2 SQIVND (reference sequence). Losses at the gene ends were 7 bases for V and 0 bases for J; bases not matched to a gene: 3. The CDR3 is made up of 13 amino acids. The CDR3 sequence: CASMGGVSYEQYF. The CDR3 region has the DNA TGTGCCAGTATGGGGGGGGTCTCCTACGAGCAGTACTTC.

This clonotype appeared many times. The rearrangement uses TRBV11-3 and TRBJ2-1; TRBD2 might be the D (5 bases). The germline V gene encodes CDR1 SGHNT and CDR2 YENEEA. V was trimmed by 5 bases and J by 4 bases, leaving 15 bases between them. This CDR3 has 15 residues. The chain's CDR3 is CASSGRGGGYNEQFF. CDR3 bases: TGTGCCAGCAGCGGAAGAGGCGGAGGATACAATGAGCAGTTCTTC. Full variable domain (remainder filled in from reference TRBV11-3 and TRBJ2-1): EAGVVQSPRYKIIEKKQPVAFWCNPISGHNTLYWYLQNLGQGPELLIRYENEEAVDDSQLPKDRFSAERLKGVDSTLKIQPAELGDSAVYLCASSGRGGGYNEQFFGPGTRLTVL.

Details on this clonotype: A much larger clonotype is one base distant, so this may be a read error. The CDR3: CASGSASGSDRGDTQYF. In DNA, the CDR3 is TGTGCCAGCGGTTCGGCTAGCGGGTCCGACCGGGGAGATACGCAGTATTTT. The chain joins TRBV6-2 or TRBV6-3 to TRBJ2-3; 8 bases agree with TRBD2. V shed 8 bases and J 5 bases; nucleotides not matched to a gene: 18. The CDR3 covers 17 residues. Germline values: CDR1 MNHEY, CDR2 SVGEGT.

There are many counts of this clonotype. The rearrangement uses TRBV7-3 and TRBJ2-7, with 12 bases that match TRBD2. CDR3 length: 15 residues. The germline CDR1 and CDR2 sequences are SGHTA and FQGTGA. V dropped 4 bases and J dropped 2; count of bases not matched to a gene: 3. The CDR3 sequence: CASSWTSGVAYEQYF. As DNA, the CDR3 is TGTGCCAGCAGCTGGACTAGCGGGGTTGCCTACGAGCAGTACTTC.

This clonotype turned up a few times. This chain uses TRBV2 with TRBJ1-6; possible D gene TRBD1, 5 bases. The CDR3 consists of 14 residues. Germline V gene lookup returns CDR1 SNHLY and CDR2 FYNNEI. V shed 2 bases and J shed 10 bases, with 12 bases lying between them. CDR3 in amino acids: CASSEKGRVSPLHF. The CDR3 nucleotides are TGTGCCAGCAGTGAAAAGGGCAGGGTATCACCCCTCCACTTT.

Ten or more counts support this clonotype. V is TRBV7-2 and J is TRBJ2-5; 13 bases are a match to TRBD2. V lost 4 bases and J lost 13; bases outside the gene matches: 6. CDR1 is SGHTA and CDR2 is FQGNSA in the germline V gene. This CDR3 spans 13 amino acids. The CDR3 spells CASSYRTSGRLYF. CDR3 sequence (DNA): TGTGCCAGCAGCTATCGGACTAGCGGGAGACTGTACTTC. The complete variable domain, with remaining parts taken from reference TRBV7-2 and TRBJ2-5, reads GAGVSQSPSNKVTEKGKDVELRCDPISGHTALYWYRQSLGQGLEFLIYFQGNSAPDKSGLPSDRFSAERTGGSVSTLTIQRTQQEDSAVYLCASSYRTSGRLYFGPGTRLLVL.

This clonotype appeared many times. The V call is TRBV5-1, the J call TRBJ1-1; D is ambiguous. V was trimmed by 0 bases and J by 1 base, leaving 7 bases between them. The CDR3 has 14 amino acids. Per the germline V gene, CDR1 is SGHRS and CDR2 is YFSETQ. The CDR3 DNA reads TGCGCCAGCAGCTTGGGTTATTCGAACACTGAAGCTTTCTTT. This sequence encodes CASSLGYSNTEAFF. The complete variable domain, with remaining parts taken from reference TRBV5-1 and TRBJ1-1, reads KAGVTQTPRYLIKTRGQQVTLSCSPISGHRSVSWYQQTPGQGLQFLFEYFSETQRNKGNFPGRFSGRQFSNSRSEMNVSTLELGDSALYLCASSLGYSNTEAFFGQGTRLTVV.

This clonotype appeared many times. V and J are TRBV2 and TRBJ2-4, with 10 bases identical to TRBD1. Germline values: CDR1 SNHLY, CDR2 FYNNEI. The CDR3 has 15 amino acids. V was pared by 3 bases and J by 6 bases, with 5 bases of the junction left unmatched. CDR3 bases: TGTGCCAGCAGTGAGTTGGGGACAGGGGTAAACATTCAGTACTTC. This gives the protein CASSELGTGVNIQYF.

The V and J genes are TRBV20-1 and TRBJ2-3; 8 positions match TRBD1. In germline, CDR1 is DFQATT, CDR2 SNEGSKA (reference sequence). V lost 5 bases and J lost 2; bases outside the gene matches: 21. The CDR3 runs to 19 residues. CDR3: CSAPPGPTGDVAHTDTQYF. In DNA, the CDR3 is TGCAGTGCTCCACCTGGCCCGACAGGGGATGTGGCACACACAGATACGCAGTATTTT.

This clonotype appeared many times. This chain uses TRBV7-9 with TRBJ1-2; D is ambiguous. This CDR3 has 14 amino acids. CDR1 is SEHNR, CDR2 FQNEAQ, per germline (reference sequence). The ends were cut back, 2 bases at V and 2 bases at J, with 9 bases in the middle. Here the CDR3 reads CASSLSTVNYGYTF. The CDR3 bases are TGTGCCAGCAGCTTATCCACCGTCAACTATGGCTACACCTTC.

The chain uses TRBV19 and TRBJ1-5; D not resolved. Trimming stripped 6 bases from V and 0 bases from J, with 12 bases between. The V gene's germline CDR1 is LNHDA and CDR2 SQIVND (reference sequence). This CDR3 comprises 15 residues. The CDR3 DNA reads as TGTGCCAGTAGACCGGTCCTCGATAGCAATCAGCCCCAGCATTTT. Translation gives CASRPVLDSNQPQHF.